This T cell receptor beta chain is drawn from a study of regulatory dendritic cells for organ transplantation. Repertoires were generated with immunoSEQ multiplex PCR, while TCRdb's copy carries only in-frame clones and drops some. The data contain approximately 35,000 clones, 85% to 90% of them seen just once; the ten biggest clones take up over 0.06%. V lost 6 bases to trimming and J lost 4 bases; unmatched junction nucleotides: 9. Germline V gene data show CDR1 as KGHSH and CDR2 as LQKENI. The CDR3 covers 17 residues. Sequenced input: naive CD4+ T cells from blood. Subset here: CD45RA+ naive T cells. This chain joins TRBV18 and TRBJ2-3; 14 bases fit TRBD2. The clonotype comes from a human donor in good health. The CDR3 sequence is CASSPAGTSGGADTQYF. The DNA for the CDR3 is TGTGCCAGCTCTCCAGCTGGGACTAGCGGGGGTGCAGATACGCAGTATTTT.